The following is a T cell receptor (beta chain) sequence with its context. The antigen this receptor binds is unknown. Base qualities are not provided; no much larger clone lies one nucleotide away. The library was produced with the immunoSEQ multiplex PCR assay. The multiplex PCR relied on a mix of 60 forward primers for TCR Vbeta segments and 13 reverse primers for TCR Jbeta segments. The CDR3 region of rearranged TCR beta genes was amplified from genomic DNA by a multiplex PCR assay. The Illumina HiSeq System was used to sequence the amplified TCR beta libraries as 87-base-pair reads. As for how the authors treated the data: Across the 500 to 700 repertoires, a later analysis counted roughly 84 million unique TCR beta chains, approximately 10 million of which were shared by at least two donors. Raw reads were error-corrected and collapsed into unique sequences by a nearest-neighbor algorithm in which closely related sequences were merged to remove PCR and sequencing errors. V, D and J gene segments were assigned by aligning CDR3 sequences to IMGT reference sequences. For a sequence to be retained, at least a six-nucleotide match to both a V gene segment and a J gene segment was required. Rearrangements were called productive when the CDR3 lacked stop codons and stayed in frame with V and J; all others were non-productive. Following IMGT convention, CDR3 was defined as the stretch from the second conserved V-encoded cysteine to the conserved J-encoded phenylalanine. The earlier analysis of around 640 of the donors excluded sequences that lacked an unambiguous match to a single V gene segment. In an earlier analysis of a few hundred of the donors, V segments were called functional above 56.7% productive rearrangements and were called segregating when the between-donor standard deviation exceeded 5%. To diagnose cytomegalovirus status from the catalog of TCR beta chain sequences, a statistical classification framework was built. A later analysis assigned V and J genes by comparing TCR nucleotide sequences with IMGT/GENE-DB human TR gene sequences. The TCRdist pipeline was used in a later analysis to assign CDR3 sequences and most-parsimonious VDJ recombination scenarios. In a later analysis, each TCR beta chain was defined by its CDR3 amino acid sequence together with its V-gene family, and reads without a unique V-gene family were excluded. In a later analysis, nearly 600 highly shared, low-generation-probability nucleotide sequences were removed to address suspected cross-contamination and a sequencing artifact. In a later analysis, a clonal expansion index was calculated for each public chain from normalized within-repertoire ranks of inferred template counts. In a later analysis, generation probabilities were computed with a VDJ recombination model fitted to out-of-frame rearrangements, and the resulting probabilities were checked against IGoR. Hypergeometric tests were used in a later analysis to score TCR-TCR, TCR-HLA and TCR-CMV co-occurrence, with a repertoire-size bias correction applied to the TCR pairs. A later analysis estimated false discovery rates by permuting HLA or CMV assignments 20 times. In a later analysis, co-occurring TCRs were grouped using DBSCAN, with TCRdist sequence similarity added in when clustering inside HLA-allele-positive subsets. Repertoires with fewer than 30,000 or more than 120,000 public chains were left out of co-occurrence clustering, as were about five repertoires with anomalous nucleotide sharing. The table was pulled from immuneACCESS by TCRdb, which kept in-frame rearrangements only. Such tables lose some clones; where checked, under half of the loss comes from unresolved V genes, and the rest has no known cause. The DNA gave D and trimming, while V, J and clone size come from that table. This sample has some 150,000 clones in its table, and 50% to 75% of those were observed once. The top ten hold 2% to 3% of the sample.

In total, just over 650 healthy bone marrow donors made up the cohort. At the time of sampling, all cohort members were nominally healthy, though unrecorded immune exposures were likely present. The donor was CMV seronegative and belonged to the group of several hundred seronegative cohort members. A peripheral blood sample was provided by each donor, and peripheral blood mononuclear cells were used for TCR beta sequencing. The Qiagen DNeasy Blood Extraction Kit was used to extract genomic DNA from the blood cell samples. These data originate in a study of cytomegalovirus exposure and HLA in healthy donors (dated by TCRdb to 2015 to 2018). General notes on the study: In an earlier analysis of under 750 of the donors, about 270 Gb of sequence data and 120 million or so unique TCR beta sequences from about 190 million T cells were reported. Genome-wide SNP genotypes for about 60% of the roughly 670 donors were used in a later genetic analysis, which treated that subset as a discovery cohort. HLA typing covered class I and class II loci at four-digit resolution. The number of donors typed differed by locus, with 629-630 for A, B, C, DRB1 and DQB1, over 500 for DQA1, 606 for DPA1, and under 490 for DPB1. Among around 400 genotyped donors of the cohort, an average of around 250,000 unique TCR beta nucleotide sequences was sequenced per donor, of which approximately 18% were non-productive. The later analysis used no new phenotypic data to find candidate immune exposures, relying instead on TCR beta sequences and their occurrence across donors. Among the roughly 380 genotyped donors, around 79% belonged to the genetic ancestry cluster associated with self-reported Caucasian donors. Donor age, sex, ethnicity and CMV serostatus were collected together with the repertoire data. To study patterns of TCR occurrence, a later analysis re-analyzed previously published TCR beta repertoires from more than 550 donors and added high-resolution HLA genotyping. The study profiled the T cell repertoires of hundreds of subjects by immunosequencing and related them to cytomegalovirus serostatus. An early release covering roughly 600 HLA-typed donors comprised about 300 gigabases of sequencing data and around 80 million unique TCR sequences. Four to six DR-DQ haplotypes were handled as single units for association and clustering, since linkage in the cohort was strong. Besides the first cohort of around 670 subjects, a separate validation cohort made up of 120 different subjects was used. Every discovery cohort repertoire had been produced on one sequencing platform. The study aimed to test whether cataloging public T cell receptors could reveal signatures of past pathogen exposure. An earlier analysis of fewer than 700 of the donors applied high-throughput TCR beta sequencing to assess whether each TCR beta V gene segment acted as functional or pseudogenic. The study combined high-throughput TCR immunosequencing, statistical association of individual TCRs with disease status, and machine learning to predict cytomegalovirus infection status.

What the research found in general, with its limitations: Because counts were too low, about 15 rarely observed V segments, including chromosome 9 orphons, were left out of the earlier analysis of 587 of the donors. Because some donors lacked HLA typing at each locus, the association tests relied only on the typed subset. When HLA alleles, especially DR and DQ, strongly co-occurred, TCR associations were difficult to assign to individual alleles. In vitro tests confirmed that a few of the cytomegalovirus-associated TCR beta chains recognize cytomegalovirus antigens. Specific HLA alleles were associated with 15,000 to 20,000 TCR beta sequences at a false discovery rate of 0.05 in a later analysis. This cohort had only TCR beta chains sequenced, and the lack of alpha or paired-chain data limited which features could be detected. Cytomegalovirus status was reported to be diagnosed by the classifier with high specificity and sensitivity in both the original and validation cohorts. A further reported finding was that TCR beta sequences accurately predicted the HLA-A and HLA-B alleles for most subjects in the first cohort. According to a later analysis, parvovirus B19, influenza, CMV and Epstein-Barr virus appeared linked to several top co-occurrence clusters. Broadly in line with IMGT annotations, most TCR beta V segments showed up in productive rearrangements about 87% or about 30% of the time in an earlier analysis of around 600 of the donors. According to a later analysis, TCR association rates differed among HLA loci, with DRB1 alleles showing the most associated TCRs and HLA-C alleles showing the fewest. While some public TCRs were present in many individuals, most TCR sequences turned up only very rarely across donors. Correlated functional status among segregating V segments might be attributable to linkage disequilibrium, but an unknown experimental factor could not be ruled out. CMV serostatus was the only immune exposure information available for the cohort. V-gene and J-gene trimming of TCR beta chains was associated with a missense DCLRE1C variant in a later genetic analysis, and the association was replicated in an independent cohort. In a later genetic analysis, fewer N-insertions in productive TCRs were reported among donors in an Asian-associated ancestry cluster than the approximately 670-donor mean. The presence/absence analyses assumed that sequencing depth was roughly uniform across donors, and that assumption may not be true. The authors suggested that the approach could potentially be generalized to other disease states and immunological phenotypes. The study listed 150 to 200 TCR beta chains as associated with cytomegalovirus. A later analysis found that most CMV-associated TCR beta chains appeared HLA-restricted, with HLA associations seemingly driven largely by CMV exposure. In a later analysis, HLA-associated TCR beta chains showed more clonal expansion and lower generation probabilities than non-associated chains that were equally common. A cluster of highly shared sequence variants was judged likely to represent a technical artifact of the sequencing pipeline.

The clonotype comes from a woman between 40 and 50 years old in good health and CMV-seronegative. The sample comprised PBMCs.

The CDR3 in this case is CASSLGEGRNYGYTF. The DNA reads as follows: TGTGCCAGCAGTCTTGGAGAGGGCCGTAACTATGGCTACACCTTC. The chain joins TRBV2 to TRBJ1-2; the D gene cannot be resolved reliably. The CDR3 covers 15 residues, taking in both the cysteine and the phenylalanine. Kept here is only the CDR3 DNA, which spans 45 bases and is read in frame from base 1. The germline V gene gives CDR1 as SNHLY and CDR2 as FYNNEI. V gives up 5 bases and J gives up 1 base, and the segment between their germline ends measures 14 bases.